These T cell receptor beta chains were read from a single sample in a study of beta chain features in type 1 diabetes. The repertoire was sequenced with immunoSEQ multiplex PCR; TCRdb's copy has only in-frame clones and lacks some. This sample has roughly 150,000 clones, with 10% found just once. Sequenced sample: central memory CD4+ T cells from blood. These receptors were taken from a young man with type 1 diabetes. Each CDR3 is given with its conserved first and last residue. The order of the fields is CDR3 DNA, CDR3 protein, clone size, J gene, D gene, V gene. D genes are given only for firm matches. Where a row states a size, it is once, few, many or the class of an expanded clone; other rows omit it.

TGTGCCAGCGCGACTAGCGGGAGGGGCTATGAGACCCAGTACTTC	CASATSGRGYETQYF	few	TRBJ2-5	TRBD2	TRBV28
TGTGCCAGCAGCTTAGGCGGACAGGGGTCAGATACGCAGTATTTT	CASSLGGQGSDTQYF	.	TRBJ2-3	TRBD1	TRBV13
TGTGCCAGCAGCGTCCTCCCCTCAGGGGCGAACACCGGGGAGCTGTTTTTT	CASSVLPSGANTGELFF	.	TRBJ2-2	.	TRBV9
TGTGCCAGCAGCAAACGACAGGGGGGGGACACTGAAGCTTTCTTT	CASSKRQGGDTEAFF	.	TRBJ1-1	TRBD1	TRBV9
TGTGCCAGCAGTTCCGGACTAGCGGAAAGCACAGATACGCAGTATTTT	CASSSGLAESTDTQYF	.	TRBJ2-3	TRBD2	TRBV2
TGTGCCAGCTCACCGGGACTAGCGGCCTTGTTGGAGCAGTACTTC	CASSPGLAALLEQYF	few	TRBJ2-7	TRBD2	TRBV18
TGCGCCAGCAGCCAAGACAGTTACAATGAGCAGTTCTTC	CASSQDSYNEQFF	few	TRBJ2-1	.	TRBV4-3
TGTGCCACCCAGCGGAGGGGAAGGGACTATGGCTACACCTTC	CATQRRGRDYGYTF	.	TRBJ1-2	.	TRBV27
TGTGCCAGCAGTCCAACGGGACAGGGAAATGGCTACACCTTC	CASSPTGQGNGYTF	few	TRBJ1-2	TRBD1	TRBV28
TGTGCCAGCAGCTCAGGGTCCGGCAATCAGCCCCAGCATTTT	CASSSGSGNQPQHF	.	TRBJ1-5	.	TRBV7-9
TGCAGCGTTGCGGGGACTAGCGGTACAGATACGCAGTATTTT	CSVAGTSGTDTQYF	few	TRBJ2-3	TRBD2	TRBV29-1
TGTGCCAGCTCACCTAGACTAGCGGACCTAACCGGGGAGCTGTTTTTT	CASSPRLADLTGELFF	few	TRBJ2-2	TRBD2	TRBV18
TGTGCCAGCAGTGAGGGGTCCCTAGCGGGAGCTAATTGGGAGCTGTTTTTT	CASSEGSLAGANWELFF	few	TRBJ2-2	TRBD2	TRBV6-1